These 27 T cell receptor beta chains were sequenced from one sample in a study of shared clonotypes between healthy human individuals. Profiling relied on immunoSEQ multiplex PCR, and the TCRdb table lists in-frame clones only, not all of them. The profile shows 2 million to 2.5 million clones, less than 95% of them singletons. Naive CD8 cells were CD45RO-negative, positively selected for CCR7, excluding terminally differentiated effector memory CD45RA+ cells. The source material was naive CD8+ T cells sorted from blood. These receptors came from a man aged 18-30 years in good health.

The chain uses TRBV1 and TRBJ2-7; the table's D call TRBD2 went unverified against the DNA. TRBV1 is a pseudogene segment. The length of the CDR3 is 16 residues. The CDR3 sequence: CTSSQPLRAGAHEQYF. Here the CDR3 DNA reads TGCACCAGCAGCCAACCCCTGAGGGCGGGGGCTCACGAGCAGTACTTC.

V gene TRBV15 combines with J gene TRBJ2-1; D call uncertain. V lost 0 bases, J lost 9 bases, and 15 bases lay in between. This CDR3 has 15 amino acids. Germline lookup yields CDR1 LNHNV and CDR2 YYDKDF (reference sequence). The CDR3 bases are TGTGCCACCAGCAGAGAGGTAGGCTGGTCGGGTGAGCAGTTCTTC. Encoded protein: CATSREVGWSGEQFF.

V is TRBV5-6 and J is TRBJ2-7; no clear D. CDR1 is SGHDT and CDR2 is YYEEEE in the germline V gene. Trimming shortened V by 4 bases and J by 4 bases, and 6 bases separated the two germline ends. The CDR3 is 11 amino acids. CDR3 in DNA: TGTGCCAGCAGCGCCGGGTACGAGCAGTACTTC. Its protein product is CASSAGYEQYF.

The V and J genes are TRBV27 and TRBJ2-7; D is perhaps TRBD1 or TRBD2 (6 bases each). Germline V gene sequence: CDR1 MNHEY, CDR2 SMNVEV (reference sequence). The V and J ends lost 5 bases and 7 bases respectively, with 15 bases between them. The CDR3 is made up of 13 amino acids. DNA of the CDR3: TGTGCCAGCAGTGCCCGGGGGCCGGGAGAGCAGTACTTC. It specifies CASSARGPGEQYF.

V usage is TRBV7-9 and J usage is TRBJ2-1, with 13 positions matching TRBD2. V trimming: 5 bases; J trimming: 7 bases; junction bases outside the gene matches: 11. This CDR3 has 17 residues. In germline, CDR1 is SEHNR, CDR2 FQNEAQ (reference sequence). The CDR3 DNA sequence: TGTGCCAGCAGCCGCGCCGGACTAGCGGGGGCGGGTAATGAGCAGTTCTTC. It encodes CASSRAGLAGAGNEQFF.

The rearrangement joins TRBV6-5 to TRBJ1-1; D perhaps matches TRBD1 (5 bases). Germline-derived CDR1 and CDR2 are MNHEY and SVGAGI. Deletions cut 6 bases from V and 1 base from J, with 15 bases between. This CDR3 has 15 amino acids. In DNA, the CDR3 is TGTGCCAGCAGGGGGGTTATGGCACCGAACACTGAAGCTTTCTTT. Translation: CASRGVMAPNTEAFF.

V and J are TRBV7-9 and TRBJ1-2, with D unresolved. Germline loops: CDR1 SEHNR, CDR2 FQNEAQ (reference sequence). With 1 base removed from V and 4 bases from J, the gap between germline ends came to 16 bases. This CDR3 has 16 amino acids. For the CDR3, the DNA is TGTGCCAGCAGCTTAGAAGGTCAGCCTCAACTCTATGGCTACACCTTC. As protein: CASSLEGQPQLYGYTF.

This CDR3 is CASRDLGSTEAFF. CDR3 nucleotide sequence: TGTGCCAGCAGGGACCTTGGGAGCACTGAAGCTTTCTTT. V usage is TRBV2 and J usage is TRBJ1-1; D is uncertain. The CDR3 sequence is 13 residues long. V was pared by 6 bases and J by 4 bases, with 12 bases between. The germline V gene has CDR1 SNHLY and CDR2 FYNNEI.

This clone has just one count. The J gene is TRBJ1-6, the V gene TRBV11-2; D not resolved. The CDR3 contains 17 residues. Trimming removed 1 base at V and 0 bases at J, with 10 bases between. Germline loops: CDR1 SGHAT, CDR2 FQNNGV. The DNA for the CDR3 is TGTGCCAGCAGCTTAGTTCCAGCTAGCTCCTATAATTCACCCCTCCACTTT. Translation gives CASSLVPASSYNSPLHF.

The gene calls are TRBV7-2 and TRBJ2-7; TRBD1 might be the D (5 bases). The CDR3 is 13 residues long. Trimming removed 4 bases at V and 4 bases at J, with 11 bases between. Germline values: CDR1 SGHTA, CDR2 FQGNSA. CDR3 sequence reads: CASSYYRFYEQYF. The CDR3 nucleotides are TGTGCCAGCAGCTACTACAGGTTTTACGAGCAGTACTTC.

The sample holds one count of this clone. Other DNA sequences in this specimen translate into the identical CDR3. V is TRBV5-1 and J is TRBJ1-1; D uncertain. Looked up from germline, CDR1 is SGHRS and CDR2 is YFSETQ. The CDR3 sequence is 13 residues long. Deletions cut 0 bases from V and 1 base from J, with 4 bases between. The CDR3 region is CASSLAPNTEAFF. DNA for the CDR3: TGCGCCAGCAGCTTGGCCCCGAACACTGAAGCTTTCTTT.

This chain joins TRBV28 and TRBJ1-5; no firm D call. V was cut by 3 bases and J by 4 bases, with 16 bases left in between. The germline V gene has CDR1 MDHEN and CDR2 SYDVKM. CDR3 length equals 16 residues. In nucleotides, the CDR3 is TGTGCCAGCAGTTTTAACGATTGGATTGGGAATCAGCCCCAGCATTTT. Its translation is CASSFNDWIGNQPQHF.

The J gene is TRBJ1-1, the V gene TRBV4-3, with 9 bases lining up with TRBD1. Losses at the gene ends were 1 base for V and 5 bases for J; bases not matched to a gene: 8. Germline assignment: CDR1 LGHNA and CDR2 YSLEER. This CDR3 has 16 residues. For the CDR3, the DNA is TGCGCCAGCAGCCAAGTGACAGGGGGAGGGCGGACTGAAGCTTTCTTT. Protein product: CASSQVTGGGRTEAFF.

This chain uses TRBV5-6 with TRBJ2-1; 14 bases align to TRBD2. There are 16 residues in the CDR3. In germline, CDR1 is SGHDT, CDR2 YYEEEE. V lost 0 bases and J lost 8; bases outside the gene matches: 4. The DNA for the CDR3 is TGTGCCAGCAGCTTGGGGACTAGCGGGAGGTGGGATGAGCAGTTCTTC. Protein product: CASSLGTSGRWDEQFF. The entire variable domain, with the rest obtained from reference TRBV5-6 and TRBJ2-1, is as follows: DAGVTQSPTHLIKTRGQQVTLRCSPKSGHDTVSWYQQALGQGPQFIFQYYEEEERQRGNFPDRFSGHQFPNYSSELNVNALLLGDSALYLCASSLGTSGRWDEQFFGPGTRLTVL.

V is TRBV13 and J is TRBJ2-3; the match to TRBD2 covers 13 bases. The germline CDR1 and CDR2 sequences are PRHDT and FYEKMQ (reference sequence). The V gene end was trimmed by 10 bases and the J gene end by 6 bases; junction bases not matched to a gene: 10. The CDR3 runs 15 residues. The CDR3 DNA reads TGTGCCATCCCACTAGCGGGGGGGCCGGGGGATACGCAGTATTTT. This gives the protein CAIPLAGGPGDTQYF.

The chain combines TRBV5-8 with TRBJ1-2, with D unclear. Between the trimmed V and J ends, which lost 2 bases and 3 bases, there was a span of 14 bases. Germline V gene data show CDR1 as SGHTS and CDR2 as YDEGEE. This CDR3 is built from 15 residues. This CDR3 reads CASSLVWGYDYGYTF. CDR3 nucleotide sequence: TGTGCCAGCAGCTTAGTTTGGGGTTACGACTATGGCTACACCTTC.

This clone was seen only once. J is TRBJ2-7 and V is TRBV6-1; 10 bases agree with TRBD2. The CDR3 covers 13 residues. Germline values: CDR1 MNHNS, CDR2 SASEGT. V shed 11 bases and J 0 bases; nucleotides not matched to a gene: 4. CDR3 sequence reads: CAAKRGGSYEQYF. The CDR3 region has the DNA TGTGCCGCCAAGCGGGGGGGCTCCTACGAGCAGTACTTC.

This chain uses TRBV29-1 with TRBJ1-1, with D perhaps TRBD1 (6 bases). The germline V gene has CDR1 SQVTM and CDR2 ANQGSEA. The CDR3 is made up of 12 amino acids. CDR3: CSSEGVPGEAFF. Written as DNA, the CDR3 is TGCAGTTCTGAGGGGGTACCAGGGGAAGCTTTCTTT.

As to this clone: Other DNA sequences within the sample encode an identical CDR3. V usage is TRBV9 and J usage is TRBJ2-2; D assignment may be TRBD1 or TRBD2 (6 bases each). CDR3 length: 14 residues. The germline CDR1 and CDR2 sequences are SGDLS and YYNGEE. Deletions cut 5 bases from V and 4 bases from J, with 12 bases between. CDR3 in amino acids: CASSLGGGTGELFF. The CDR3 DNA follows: TGTGCCAGCAGTCTTGGAGGGGGCACCGGGGAGCTGTTTTTT.

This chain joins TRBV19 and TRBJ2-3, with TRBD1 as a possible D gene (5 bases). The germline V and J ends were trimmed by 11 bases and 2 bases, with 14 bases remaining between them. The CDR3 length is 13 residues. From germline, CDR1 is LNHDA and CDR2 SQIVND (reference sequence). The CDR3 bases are TGTGCCTCGACAGACCTACACACAGATACGCAGTATTTT. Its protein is CASTDLHTDTQYF.

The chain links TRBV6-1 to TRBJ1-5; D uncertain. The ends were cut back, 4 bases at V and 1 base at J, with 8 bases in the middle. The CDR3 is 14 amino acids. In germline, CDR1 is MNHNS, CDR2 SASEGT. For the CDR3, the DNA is TGTGCCAGCAGTGTCTTGTGGAGCAATCAGCCCCAGCATTTT. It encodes CASSVLWSNQPQHF.

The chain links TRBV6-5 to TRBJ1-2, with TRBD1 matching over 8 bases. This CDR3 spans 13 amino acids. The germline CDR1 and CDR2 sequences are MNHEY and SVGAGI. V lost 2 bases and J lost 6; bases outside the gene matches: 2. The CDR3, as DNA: TGTGCCAGCAGTTACACGGACAGGGATGGCTACACCTTC. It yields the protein CASSYTDRDGYTF.

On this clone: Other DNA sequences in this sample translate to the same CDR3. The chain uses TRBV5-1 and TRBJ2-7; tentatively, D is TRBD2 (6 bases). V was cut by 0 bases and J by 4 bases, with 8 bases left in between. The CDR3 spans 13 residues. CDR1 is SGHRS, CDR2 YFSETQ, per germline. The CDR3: CASSLGGGYEQYF. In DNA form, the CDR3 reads TGCGCCAGCAGCTTGGGGGGAGGTTACGAGCAGTACTTC.

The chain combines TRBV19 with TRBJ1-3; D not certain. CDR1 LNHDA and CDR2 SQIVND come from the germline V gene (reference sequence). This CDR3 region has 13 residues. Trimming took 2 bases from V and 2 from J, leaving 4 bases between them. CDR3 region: CASSIWAGNTIYF. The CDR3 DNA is TGTGCCAGTAGTATATGGGCTGGAAACACCATATATTTT.

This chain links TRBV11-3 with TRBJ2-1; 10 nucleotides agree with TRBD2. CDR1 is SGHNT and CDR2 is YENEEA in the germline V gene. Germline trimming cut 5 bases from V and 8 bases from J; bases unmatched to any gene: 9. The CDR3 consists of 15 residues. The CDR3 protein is CASSVLLAGQDEQFF. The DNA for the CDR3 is TGTGCCAGCAGCGTGTTACTAGCGGGACAGGATGAGCAGTTCTTC.

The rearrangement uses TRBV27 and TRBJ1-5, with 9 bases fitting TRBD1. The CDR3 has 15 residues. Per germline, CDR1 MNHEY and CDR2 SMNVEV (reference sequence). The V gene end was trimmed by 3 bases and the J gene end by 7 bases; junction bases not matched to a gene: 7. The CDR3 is CASSFTGTGLQPQHF. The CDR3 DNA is TGTGCCAGCAGTTTTACGGGGACAGGGTTACAGCCCCAGCATTTT.

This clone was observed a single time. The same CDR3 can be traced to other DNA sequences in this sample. CDR3 sequence reads: CASSSDGEETQYF. CDR3 nucleotides: TGTGCCAGTAGTTCTGACGGGGAAGAGACCCAGTACTTC. This chain uses TRBV19 with TRBJ2-5, with D possibly matching TRBD2 (5 bases). The CDR3 loop spans 13 amino acids. The V and J ends lost 5 bases and 3 bases respectively, with 10 bases between them. Germline values: CDR1 LNHDA, CDR2 SQIVND (reference sequence).